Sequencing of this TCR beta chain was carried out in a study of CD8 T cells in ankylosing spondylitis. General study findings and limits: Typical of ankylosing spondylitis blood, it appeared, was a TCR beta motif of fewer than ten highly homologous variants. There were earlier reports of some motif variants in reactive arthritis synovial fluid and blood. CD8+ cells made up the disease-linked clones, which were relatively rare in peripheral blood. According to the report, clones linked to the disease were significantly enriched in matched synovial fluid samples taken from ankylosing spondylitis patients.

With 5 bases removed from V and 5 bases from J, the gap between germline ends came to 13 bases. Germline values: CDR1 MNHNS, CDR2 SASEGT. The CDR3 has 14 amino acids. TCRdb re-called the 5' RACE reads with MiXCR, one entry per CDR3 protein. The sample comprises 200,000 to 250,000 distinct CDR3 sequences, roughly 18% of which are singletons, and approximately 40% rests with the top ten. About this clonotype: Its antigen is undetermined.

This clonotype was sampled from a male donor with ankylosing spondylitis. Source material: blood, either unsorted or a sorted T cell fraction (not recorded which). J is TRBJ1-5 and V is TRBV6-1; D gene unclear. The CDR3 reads CASSPLRFDQPQHF. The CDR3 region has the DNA TGTGCCAGCAGTCCTCTCCGGTTCGATCAGCCCCAGCATTTT.